The 15 T cell receptor beta chains presented below share a single source sample, sequenced in a study of T cell responses to AZD1222 COVID-19 vaccine. Data came from immunoSEQ multiplex PCR; TCRdb stores just in-frame clones and leaves some out. Among approximately 130,000 clones listed, 70% to 90% were seen once. The input for sequencing was peripheral blood, taken 28 days after the second dose of the MenACWY control vaccine. The origin of the receptors is an adult who received the MenACWY meningococcal vaccine as a control.

This chain links TRBV4-1 with TRBJ1-1; D not resolved. Trimming cost V 0 bases and J 3 bases, with 8 bases left between them. The CDR3 runs 14 residues. Germline lookup yields CDR1 MGHRA and CDR2 YSYEKL. In nucleotides, the CDR3 is TGCGCCAGCAGCCAAGAGGGCAGTTACACTGAAGCTTTCTTT. Translated: CASSQEGSYTEAFF.

The gene calls are TRBV15 and TRBJ1-1; TRBD1 matches at 12 bases. V shed 8 bases, J shed 0 bases, and the junction held 7 bases outside the gene matches. The CDR3 runs to 16 residues. CDR1 is LNHNV, CDR2 YYDKDF, per germline (reference sequence). The CDR3 region has the DNA TGTGCCACCGGGGACAGGGGGCTTTCGGTGAACACTGAAGCTTTCTTT. Its protein is CATGDRGLSVNTEAFF.

The chain employs TRBV15 and TRBJ2-1; D is possibly TRBD1 (5 bases). The V end was cut by 8 bases, the J end by 0 bases, with 14 bases between. The germline V gene has CDR1 LNHNV and CDR2 YYDKDF (reference sequence). The CDR3 totals 15 residues. In nucleotides, the CDR3 is TGTGCCACCCAACAGGACCGTAGCTCCTACAATGAGCAGTTCTTC. Translating gives CATQQDRSSYNEQFF.

CDR3 sequence reads: CASSSSGTPNTEAFF. The CDR3 DNA reads TGTGCCAGCAGTTCCTCCGGGACACCGAACACTGAAGCTTTCTTT. This chain uses TRBV6-5 with TRBJ1-1, with D possibly TRBD1 on 6 matching bases. CDR3 length: 15 residues. Deletions cut 4 bases from V and 1 base from J, with 13 bases between. The V gene's germline CDR1 is MNHEY and CDR2 SVGAGI.

This chain links TRBV6-1 with TRBJ1-2, with a weak D call TRBD1 (5 bases). CDR1 and CDR2 (germline): MNHNS, SASEGT. Trimming stripped 6 bases from V and 2 bases from J, with 10 bases between. The CDR3 has 13 residues. Here the CDR3 DNA reads TGTGCCAGCAGGCCCGGGGCCAACTATGGCTACACCTTC. Its translation is CASRPGANYGYTF.

The CDR3 reads CASSGRVYGYTF. CDR3 in DNA: TGTGCCAGCAGTGGCAGGGTGTATGGCTACACCTTC. The V call is TRBV2, the J call TRBJ1-2, with TRBD1 as a possible D gene (5 bases). Looked up from germline, CDR1 is SNHLY and CDR2 is FYNNEI. V lost 4 bases and J 5 bases, leaving 8 bases between the germline ends. This CDR3 region has 12 residues.

The chain joins TRBV6-5 to TRBJ2-2, with a possible D match to TRBD2 (5 bases). This CDR3 comprises 15 residues. Germline V lookup: CDR1 MNHEY, CDR2 SVGAGI. Trimming cost V 6 bases and J 1 base, with 12 bases left between them. Here the CDR3 DNA reads TGTGCCAGCAGGGTTCCGGGAAAGAACACCGGGGAGCTGTTTTTT. It yields the protein CASRVPGKNTGELFF.

The rearrangement uses TRBV5-4 and TRBJ2-2; 7 positions match TRBD1. CDR1 and CDR2 from the germline V gene are SGHNT and YYREEE (reference sequence). The ends lost 3 bases at V and 0 bases at J; junction bases unmatched: 2. The CDR3 consists of 15 residues. CDR3 amino acids: CASSSGTANTGELFF. The CDR3 bases are TGTGCCAGCAGCTCCGGGACAGCGAACACCGGGGAGCTGTTTTTT.

The V and J genes are TRBV19 and TRBJ2-1; a weak D match, TRBD2 (5 bases). This CDR3 region has 11 residues. Trimming left V 5 bases short and J 12 bases short, with 11 bases between. Germline assignment: CDR1 LNHDA and CDR2 SQIVND (reference sequence). The CDR3 sequence is CASSQDWVQFF. CDR3 nucleotide sequence: TGTGCCAGTAGTCAGGACTGGGTGCAGTTCTTC.

The V gene is TRBV6-5, the J gene TRBJ1-5, with D perhaps matching TRBD1 (5 bases). The CDR3 is 13 residues long. CDR1 is MNHEY, CDR2 SVGAGI, per germline. V lost 6 bases to trimming and J lost 4 bases, with 10 bases between them. The CDR3 sequence: CASSLGVNQPQHF. The CDR3 bases are TGTGCCAGCAGCTTAGGGGTTAATCAGCCCCAGCATTTT.

The rearrangement uses TRBV2 and TRBJ1-1, with a weak D call TRBD1 (6 bases). Trimming took off 7 bases at V and 6 bases at J, with 15 bases between the two ends. CDR3 length: 13 residues. The germline V gene encodes CDR1 SNHLY and CDR2 FYNNEI. CDR3 amino acids: CASKNLQGAEAFF. As DNA, the CDR3 is TGTGCCAGCAAGAACCTACAGGGAGCTGAAGCTTTCTTT.

CDR3 residues: CASLSEGNNGYTF. CDR3 DNA: TGTGCCAGTCTTTCGGAGGGAAATAACGGCTACACCTTC. The chain uses TRBV7-9 and TRBJ1-2; no definite D call. V lost 9 bases, J lost 8 bases, and 19 bases lay in between. This CDR3 comprises 13 residues. Germline CDR1 and CDR2: SEHNR and FQNEAQ (reference sequence).

This clone is a singleton in its sample. The V gene is TRBV7-3, the J gene TRBJ2-1, with 9 nucleotides matching TRBD1. CDR3 length: 16 amino acids. The V gene's germline CDR1 is SGHTA and CDR2 FQGTGA. J gave up 12 bases and V 5 bases, and 17 bases lay outside the gene matches. CDR3 in amino acids: CASSRNGVWDRARQFF. The CDR3 DNA follows: TGTGCCAGCAGCCGGAATGGTGTCTGGGACAGGGCGAGGCAGTTCTTC.

The rearrangement links TRBV6-5 to TRBJ2-7; D is possibly TRBD2 (8 bases). Trimming removed 4 bases at V and 5 bases at J, with 18 bases between. CDR1 and CDR2 (germline): MNHEY, SVGAGI. The CDR3 runs 15 residues. The CDR3 DNA reads TGTGCCAGCAGTTCGGGAGGGACAGCTTTTCACGAGCAGTACTTC. It is translated as CASSSGGTAFHEQYF.

The rearrangement uses TRBV27 and TRBJ1-2; D is possibly TRBD1 (6 bases). The V gene's germline CDR1 is MNHEY and CDR2 SMNVEV (reference sequence). The CDR3 is made up of 19 amino acids. With 1 base removed from V and 2 bases from J, the gap between germline ends came to 23 bases. DNA of the CDR3: TGTGCCAGCAGTTTATACCCCAGACAGGCCCCGGATGAAAACTATGGCTACACCTTC. Encoded protein: CASSLYPRQAPDENYGYTF.